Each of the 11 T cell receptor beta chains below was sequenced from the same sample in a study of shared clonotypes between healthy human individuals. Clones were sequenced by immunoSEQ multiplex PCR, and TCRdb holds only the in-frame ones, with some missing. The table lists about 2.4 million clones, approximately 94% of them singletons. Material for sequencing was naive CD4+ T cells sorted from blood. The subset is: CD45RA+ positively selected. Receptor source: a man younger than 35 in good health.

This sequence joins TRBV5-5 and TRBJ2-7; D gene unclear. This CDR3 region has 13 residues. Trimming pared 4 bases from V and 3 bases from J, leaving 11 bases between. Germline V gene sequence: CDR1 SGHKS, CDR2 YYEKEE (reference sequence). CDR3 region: CASSLQSNYEQYF. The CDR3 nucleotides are TGTGCCAGCAGCCTACAATCAAACTACGAGCAGTACTTC.

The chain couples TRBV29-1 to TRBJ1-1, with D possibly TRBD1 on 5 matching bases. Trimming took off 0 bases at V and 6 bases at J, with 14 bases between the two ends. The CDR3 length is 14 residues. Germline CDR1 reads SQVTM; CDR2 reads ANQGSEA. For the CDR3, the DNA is TGCAGCGTTGAAGAGGTCTCAGGGCTCGCTGAAGCTTTCTTT. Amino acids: CSVEEVSGLAEAFF.

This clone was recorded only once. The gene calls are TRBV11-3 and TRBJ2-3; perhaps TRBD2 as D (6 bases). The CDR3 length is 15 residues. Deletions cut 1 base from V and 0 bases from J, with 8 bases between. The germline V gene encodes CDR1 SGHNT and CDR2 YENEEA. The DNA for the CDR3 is TGTGCCAGCAGCTTAGCGGGGGAAAGCACAGATACGCAGTATTTT. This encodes CASSLAGESTDTQYF.

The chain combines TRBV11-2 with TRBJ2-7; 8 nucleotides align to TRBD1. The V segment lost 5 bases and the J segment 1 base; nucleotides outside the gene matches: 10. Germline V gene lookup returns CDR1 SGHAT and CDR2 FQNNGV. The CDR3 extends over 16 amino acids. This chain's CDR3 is CASSPLPTGGSYEQYF. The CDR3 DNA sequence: TGTGCCAGCAGCCCCCTGCCAACAGGGGGGTCCTACGAGCAGTACTTC.

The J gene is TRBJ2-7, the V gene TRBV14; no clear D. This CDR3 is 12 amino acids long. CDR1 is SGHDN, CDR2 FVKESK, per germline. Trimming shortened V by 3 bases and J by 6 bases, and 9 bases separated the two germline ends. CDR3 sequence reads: CASSHLHSEQYF. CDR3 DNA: TGTGCCAGCAGCCATCTACACAGCGAGCAGTACTTC.

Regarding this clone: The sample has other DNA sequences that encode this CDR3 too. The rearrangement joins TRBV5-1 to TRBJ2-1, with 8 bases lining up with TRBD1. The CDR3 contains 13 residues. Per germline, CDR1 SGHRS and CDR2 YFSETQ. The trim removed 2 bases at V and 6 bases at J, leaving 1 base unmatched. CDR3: CASSFGQGNEQFF. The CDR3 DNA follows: TGCGCCAGCAGCTTCGGACAGGGCAATGAGCAGTTCTTC.

In nucleotides, the CDR3 is TGTGCCAGCAGCTTGGGGACCGGAGATCAGCCCCAGCATTTT. This translates into CASSLGTGDQPQHF. This chain connects TRBV5-8 to TRBJ1-5; D is undetermined. This CDR3 is 14 amino acids long. The germline V gene encodes CDR1 SGHTS and CDR2 YDEGEE. The V gene lost 0 bases and the J gene lost 5 bases, with 9 bases spanning the gap.

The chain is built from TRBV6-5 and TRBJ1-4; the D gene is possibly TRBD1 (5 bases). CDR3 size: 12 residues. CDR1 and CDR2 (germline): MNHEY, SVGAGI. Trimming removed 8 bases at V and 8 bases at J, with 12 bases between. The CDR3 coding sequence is TGTGCCAGCCGCGGGGCGCGCGAAAAACTGTTTTTT. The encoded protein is CASRGAREKLFF.

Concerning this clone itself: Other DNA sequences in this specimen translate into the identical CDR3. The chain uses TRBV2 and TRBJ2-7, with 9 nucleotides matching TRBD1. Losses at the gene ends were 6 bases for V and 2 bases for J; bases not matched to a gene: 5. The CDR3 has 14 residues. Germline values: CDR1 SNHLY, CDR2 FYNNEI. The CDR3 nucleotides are TGTGCCAGCAGCCAACAGGGGGCTGCCTACGAGCAGTACTTC. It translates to CASSQQGAAYEQYF.

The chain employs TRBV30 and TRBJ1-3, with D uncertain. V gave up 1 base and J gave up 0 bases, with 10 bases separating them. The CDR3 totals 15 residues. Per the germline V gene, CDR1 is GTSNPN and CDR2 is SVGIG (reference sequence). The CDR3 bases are TGTGCCTGGAGTGCCGGACTGCTCTCTGGAAACACCATATATTTT. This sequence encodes CAWSAGLLSGNTIYF.

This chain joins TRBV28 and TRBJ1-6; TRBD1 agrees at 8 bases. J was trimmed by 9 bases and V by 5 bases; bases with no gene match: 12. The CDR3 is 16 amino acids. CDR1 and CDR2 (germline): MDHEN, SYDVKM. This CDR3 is CASSRTGTGGGSPLHF. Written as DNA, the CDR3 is TGTGCCAGCAGTCGGACAGGGACGGGGGGTGGTTCACCCCTCCACTTT.